The following is a T cell receptor (beta chain) sequence with its context. The data were produced by immunoSEQ multiplex PCR, yet TCRdb's version contains in-frame clones alone and is incomplete. The sample holds more than 80,000 clones, roughly 90% seen once. This entry belongs to a study of T cell responses to AZD1222 COVID-19 vaccine. Trimming pared 6 bases from V and 8 bases from J, leaving 10 bases between. Germline CDR1 MGHDK, CDR2 SYGVNS. The CDR3 consists of 12 residues. The source of this sequence is an adult in good health. The sample consisted of peripheral blood, taken on day 0 of AZD1222 vaccination. This rearrangement joins TRBV25-1 to TRBJ1-4; D might be TRBD1 (6 bases). For the CDR3, the DNA is TGTGCCAGCAGCGGGACATTCGAAAAACTGTTTTTT. Protein sequence: CASSGTFEKLFF.